This T cell receptor beta chain was retrieved from a study of persistence of HIV-infected CD4 T cells. Whole-study findings and limits: Degenerate expanded CDR3beta sequences were enriched among CMV- and Gag-responding cells.

CDR1 is SGHTA and CDR2 is FQGNSA in the germline V gene. The germline V and J ends were trimmed by 3 bases and 10 bases, with 13 bases remaining between them. The CDR3 extends over 13 amino acids. There are a few counts of this clone. Its cognate antigen is unknown. Cells were stimulated with CMV-infected fibroblast lysates at approximately 10 ug/mL. Sorting of responding CD4+ T cells relied on upregulated CD40 ligand together with CD69. Suppressive ART was started during chronic HIV-1 infection in these adults. Sequencing used immunoSEQ version 4 in survey mode. Genomic DNA was diluted to roughly 10 ng/uL, up to 1 ug per sample. Repertoires were generated with immunoSEQ multiplex PCR, while TCRdb's copy carries only in-frame clones and drops some. The sample has roughly 16,000 clones, 65% seen once.

J is TRBJ2-1 and V is TRBV7-2; a possible D gene is TRBD1 (5 bases). This specimen was CD4+ T cells sorted from PBMCs after approximately 18-hour stimulation, taken from a patient who received antiretroviral therapy. This clonotype was sampled from an adult woman with HIV who was CMV-seropositive. The CDR3 protein is CASSLIRVGEQFF. CDR3 in DNA: TGTGCCAGCAGCTTGATCAGGGTAGGGGAGCAGTTCTTC. Full variable domain (missing parts from reference TRBV7-2 and TRBJ2-1): GAGVSQSPSNKVTEKGKDVELRCDPISGHTALYWYRQSLGQGLEFLIYFQGNSAPDKSGLPSDRFSAERTGGSVSTLTIQRTQQEDSAVYLCASSLIRVGEQFFGPGTRLTVL.